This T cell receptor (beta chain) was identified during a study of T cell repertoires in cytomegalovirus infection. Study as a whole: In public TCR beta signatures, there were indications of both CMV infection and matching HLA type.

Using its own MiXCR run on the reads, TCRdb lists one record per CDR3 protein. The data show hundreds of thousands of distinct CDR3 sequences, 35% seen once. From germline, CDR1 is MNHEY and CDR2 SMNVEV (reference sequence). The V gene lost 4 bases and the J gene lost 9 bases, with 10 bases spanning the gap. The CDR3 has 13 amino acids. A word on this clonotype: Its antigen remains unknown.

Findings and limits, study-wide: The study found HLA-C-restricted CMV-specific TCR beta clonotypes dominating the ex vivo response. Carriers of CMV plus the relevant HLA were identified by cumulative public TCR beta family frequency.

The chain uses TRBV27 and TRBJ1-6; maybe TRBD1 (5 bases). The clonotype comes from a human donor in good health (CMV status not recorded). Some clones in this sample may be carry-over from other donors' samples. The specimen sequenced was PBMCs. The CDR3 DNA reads TGTGCCAGCAGTTGGGGCGGGGGTTCACCCCTCCACTTT. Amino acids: CASSWGGGSPLHF.